Sequencing of this T cell receptor (beta chain) was carried out in a study of blood T cell repertoires in COVID-19. Turning to the study itself: Spain, Italy and the United States supplied samples that represented acute and convalescent COVID-19. Sample material is recorded as cDNA or gDNA derived from T cells, B-cell-depleted T cells, or PBMCs.

TCRdb keeps only in-frame clones here, not all; method: immunoSEQ multiplex PCR. The table lists 300,000 to 500,000 clones, approximately 88% of them singletons. Recruitment covered about 25 US areas and drew participants whose ages spanned roughly 18 to 100 years. Allocation to cohorts depended on clinical history reported by the participants. Germline assignment: CDR1 ENHRY and CDR2 SYGVKD. The CDR3 covers 14 residues. Trimming at V came to 10 bases and at J to 0 bases, leaving 7 bases not matched to a gene. The sample taken for sequencing was PBMCs or T cells enriched from blood (not recorded which). This clonotype was sampled from a woman in her twenties or thirties with acute COVID-19. This chain links TRBV10-3 with TRBJ2-7; 9 bases agree with TRBD1. CDR3 loop: CASAGTGSSYEQYF. CDR3 coding DNA: TGTGCCAGCGCCGGGACAGGGAGCTCCTACGAGCAGTACTTC.